The 5 T cell receptor beta chains below all came from one sample that was sequenced in a study of T cells after yellow fever vaccination. Each CDR3 protein is one row after TCRdb ran MiXCR on the 5' RACE reads. Of about 170,000 distinct CDR3 sequences listed, 9.5% to 12% are singletons. The sample in question was CD8+ T cells sorted from PBMCs, obtained 15 days after the yellow fever booster vaccination. The receptors here all came from a man between 18 and 35 years old who received the YFV17D yellow fever vaccine.

The chain uses TRBV4-2 and TRBJ2-7; 7 nucleotides align to TRBD1. The length of the CDR3 is 14 residues. In germline, CDR1 is LGHNA, CDR2 YNFKEQ. V was clipped by 0 bases and J by 11 bases; unmatched bases: 10. Here the CDR3 reads CASSQDQGQPRKYF. The CDR3 nucleotides read TGTGCCAGCAGCCAAGATCAGGGACAGCCTAGAAAGTACTTC.

In this sample, this clonotype turned up a few times. V gene TRBV6-4 combines with J gene TRBJ1-1, with D possibly being TRBD1 (6 bases). The CDR3 covers 14 residues. V lost 6 bases and J lost 0, with 11 bases in between. Per the germline V gene, CDR1 is MRHNA and CDR2 is SNTAGT. The CDR3 coding sequence is TGTGCCAGCAGGGTGGGACACTTGAACACTGAAGCTTTCTTT. It encodes CASRVGHLNTEAFF.

This clonotype was counted only a few times. The V call is TRBV27, the J call TRBJ2-1; 13 positions match TRBD2. The CDR3 has 15 amino acids. V was clipped by 3 bases and J by 8 bases; unmatched bases: 4. In germline, CDR1 is MNHEY, CDR2 SMNVEV (reference sequence). CDR3 sequence: CASSLGLAGIYEQFF. CDR3 nucleotide sequence: TGTGCCAGCAGTTTGGGACTAGCGGGGATATATGAGCAGTTCTTC.

This clonotype was detected ten times or more. The rearrangement links TRBV20-1 to TRBJ2-5, with 10 positions matching TRBD1. The CDR3 sequence is 14 residues long. Trimming at V came to 6 bases and at J to 4 bases, leaving 8 bases not matched to a gene. CDR1 and CDR2 (germline): DFQATT, SNEGSKA (reference sequence). The CDR3, as DNA: TGCAGTGCCGACAGGGGGCGCGTGTCAGAGACCCAGTACTTC. Amino acid sequence: CSADRGRVSETQYF.

CDR3 protein: CASTSGQVLYKQFF. The CDR3 DNA follows: TGTGCCAGCACATCGGGACAGGTCCTTTATAAGCAGTTCTTC. The rearrangement uses TRBV27 and TRBJ2-1, with 8 positions matching TRBD1. V lost 7 bases to trimming and J lost 11 bases; unmatched junction nucleotides: 13. Germline V gene lookup returns CDR1 MNHEY and CDR2 SMNVEV (reference sequence). The CDR3 is made up of 14 amino acids.